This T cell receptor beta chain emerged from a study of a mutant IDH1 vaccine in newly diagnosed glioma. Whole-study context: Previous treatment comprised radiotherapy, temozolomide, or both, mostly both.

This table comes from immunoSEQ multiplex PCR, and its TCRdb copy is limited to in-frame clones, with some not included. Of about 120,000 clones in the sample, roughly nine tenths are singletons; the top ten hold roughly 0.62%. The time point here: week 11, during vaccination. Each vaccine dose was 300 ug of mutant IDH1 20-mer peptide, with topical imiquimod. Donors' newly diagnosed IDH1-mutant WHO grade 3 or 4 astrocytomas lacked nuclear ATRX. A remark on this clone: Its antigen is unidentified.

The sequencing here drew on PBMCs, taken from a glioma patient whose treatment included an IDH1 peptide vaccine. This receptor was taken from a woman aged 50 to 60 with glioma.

CDR3 loop: CASSLREEETQYF. The CDR3 DNA follows: TGCGCCAGCAGCTTGCGGGAGGAAGAGACCCAGTACTTC. The chain has TRBV5-1 and TRBJ2-5; TRBD2 matches at 7 bases. The length of the CDR3 is 13 residues. Losses at the gene ends were 1 base for V and 3 bases for J; bases not matched to a gene: 0. Looked up from germline, CDR1 is SGHRS and CDR2 is YFSETQ.